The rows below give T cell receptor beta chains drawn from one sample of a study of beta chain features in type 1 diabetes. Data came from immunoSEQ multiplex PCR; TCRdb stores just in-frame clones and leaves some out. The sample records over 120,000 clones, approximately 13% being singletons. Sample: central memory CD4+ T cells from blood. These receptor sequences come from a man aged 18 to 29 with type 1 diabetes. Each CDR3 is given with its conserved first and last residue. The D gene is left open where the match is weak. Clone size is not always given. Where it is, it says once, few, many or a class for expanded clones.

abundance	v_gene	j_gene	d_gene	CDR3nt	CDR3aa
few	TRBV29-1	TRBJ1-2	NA	TGCAGCGTTCAGGGGTCAGAACGCGGCTACACCTTC	CSVQGSERGYTF
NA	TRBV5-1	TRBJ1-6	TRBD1	TGCGCCAGCAGCTTGGACGGACAGGGGAATTCACCCCTCCACTTT	CASSLDGQGNSPLHF
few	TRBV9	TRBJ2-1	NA	TGTGCCAGCAGCGTAGCGGCAGCCTCCTACAATGAGCAGTTCTTC	CASSVAAASYNEQFF
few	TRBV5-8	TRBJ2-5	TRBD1	TGTGCCAGCAGCCGGGACAGGGTTTTATCGGAGACCCAGTACTTC	CASSRDRVLSETQYF
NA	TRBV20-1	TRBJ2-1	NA	TGCAGTGCTAACGGAGGGGGCCGGGAGTTCTTC	CSANGGGREFF
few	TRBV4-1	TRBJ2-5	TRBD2	TGCGCCAGCAGCCGTCAAGCGGGGGGGCACCAAGAGACCCAGTACTTC	CASSRQAGGHQETQYF
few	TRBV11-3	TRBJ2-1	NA	TGTGCCAGCAGCTTCCAGGGTAGGTCCTACAATGAGCAGTTCTTC	CASSFQGRSYNEQFF
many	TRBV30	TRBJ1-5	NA	TGTGCCTGGAGTGGTGATAGCAATCAGCCCCAGCATTTT	CAWSGDSNQPQHF
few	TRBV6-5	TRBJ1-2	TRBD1	TGTGCCAGCATGACAGGGAACTATGGCTACACCTTC	CASMTGNYGYTF
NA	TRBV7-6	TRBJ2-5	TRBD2	TGTGCCAGCAGCCCCGGGACTAGCGGGGGGGCAGTCCAAGAGACCCAGTACTTC	CASSPGTSGGAVQETQYF
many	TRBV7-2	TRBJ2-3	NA	TGTGCCAGCAGCTTAGTAGCGGCTAACACAGATACGCAGTATTTT	CASSLVAANTDTQYF
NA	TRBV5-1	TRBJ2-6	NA	TGCGCCAGCAGCCCCTGGACGGGTAGCTCTGGGGCCAACGTCCTGACTTTC	CASSPWTGSSGANVLTF
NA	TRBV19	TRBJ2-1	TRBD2	TGTGCCAGTAGTATCTCTAGCGGGGACAATGAGCAGTTCTTC	CASSISSGDNEQFF
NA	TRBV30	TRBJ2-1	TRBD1	TGTGCCTGGAAGAGGGGGCCAAATATTTACAATGAGCAGTTCTTC	CAWKRGPNIYNEQFF
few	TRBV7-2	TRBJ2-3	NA	TGTGCCAGCAGCCCCTGGGGCGGTTACTCGACTAGCACAGATACGCAGTATTTT	CASSPWGGYSTSTDTQYF
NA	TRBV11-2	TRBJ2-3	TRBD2	TGTGCCAGCAGCTTGCTAGCGGCAGATACGCAGTATTTT	CASSLLAADTQYF
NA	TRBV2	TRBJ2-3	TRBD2	TGTGCCAGCAAAGGCGGGGGGGTGACAGATACGCAGTATTTT	CASKGGGVTDTQYF
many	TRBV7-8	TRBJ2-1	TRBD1	TGTGCCAGCAGCTTATGGGGACAGTCGGCCTACAATGAGCAGTTCTTC	CASSLWGQSAYNEQFF
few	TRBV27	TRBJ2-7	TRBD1	TGTGCCAGCAGTTTTAAATCCGGGACAGGGTTCTACGAGCAGTACTTC	CASSFKSGTGFYEQYF
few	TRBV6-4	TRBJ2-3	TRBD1	TGTGCCAGCAGTGGACAGGGGGCAACAGATACGCAGTATTTT	CASSGQGATDTQYF
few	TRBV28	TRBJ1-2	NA	TGTGCCAGCAATTCAGACAGCTATGGCTACACCTTC	CASNSDSYGYTF
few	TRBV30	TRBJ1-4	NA	TGTGCCTGGAGTGTCATGGGTGAAAAACTGTTTTTT	CAWSVMGEKLFF
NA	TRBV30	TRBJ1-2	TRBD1	TGTGCCTGGACTACAGGGGGCAACTATGGCTACACCTTC	CAWTTGGNYGYTF
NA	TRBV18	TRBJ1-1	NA	TGTGCCAGCTCACCGGGAGCCCTAAACACTGAAGCTTTCTTT	CASSPGALNTEAFF
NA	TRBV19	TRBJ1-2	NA	TGTGCCAGTAGTATTAACCCGGACTATGGCTACACCTTC	CASSINPDYGYTF
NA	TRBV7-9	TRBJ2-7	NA	TGTGCCAGCAGCTTAGAAGGGGAAGAGCAGTACTTC	CASSLEGEEQYF
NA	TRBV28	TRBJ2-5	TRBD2	TGTGCCAGCAGTCCGGGGGGGCCCGTAGAGACCCAGTACTTC	CASSPGGPVETQYF
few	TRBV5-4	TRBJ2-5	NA	TGTGCCAGCAGCTTTGGCCGGGGCCAAGAGACCCAGTACTTC	CASSFGRGQETQYF
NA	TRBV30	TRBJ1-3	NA	TGTGCCTGGAGCTCCGGGGGTTCCTCTGGAAACACCATATATTTT	CAWSSGGSSGNTIYF
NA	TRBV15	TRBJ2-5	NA	TGTGCCACCAGCAGAGATCCGGGGTTCCAAGAGACCCAGTACTTC	CATSRDPGFQETQYF
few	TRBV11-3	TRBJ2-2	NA	TGTGCCAGCAGCCCCCGGACAGTAACCGGGGAGCTGTTTTTT	CASSPRTVTGELFF
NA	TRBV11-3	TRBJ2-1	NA	TGTGCCAGCAGCCCAAATTGGAGACAGTCCTACAATGAGCAGTTCTTC	CASSPNWRQSYNEQFF
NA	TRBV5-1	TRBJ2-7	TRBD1	TGCGCCAGCAGCCTAGGGACAGTGAACTACGAGCAGTACTTC	CASSLGTVNYEQYF
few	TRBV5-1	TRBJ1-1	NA	TGCGCCAGCAGCTTGGAAGTTATGAACACTGAAGCTTTCTTT	CASSLEVMNTEAFF
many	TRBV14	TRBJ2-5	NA	TGTGCCAGCAGCCAAGATAGCGAGACCCAGTACTTC	CASSQDSETQYF
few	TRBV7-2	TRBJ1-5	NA	TGTGCCAGCAGCTTATTCGGTATTAGCAATCAGCCCCAGCATTTT	CASSLFGISNQPQHF
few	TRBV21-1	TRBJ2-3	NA	TGTGCCAGCAGCACTCCCCTACAGGACTCTGATACGCAGTATTTT	CASSTPLQDSDTQYF
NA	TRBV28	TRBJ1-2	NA	TGTGCCAGCAGTTTATTGAGTCTCACGAAGACTGATGGCTACACCTTC	CASSLLSLTKTDGYTF
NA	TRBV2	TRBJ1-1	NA	TGTGCCAGCAACATCGACACTGAAGCTTTCTTT	CASNIDTEAFF
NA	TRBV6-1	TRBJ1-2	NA	TGTGCCAGCAGGGTCTACTATGGCTACACCTTC	CASRVYYGYTF
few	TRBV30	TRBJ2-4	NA	TGTGCCTGGAACGAGGGAACACTAGCCAAAAACATTCAGTACTTC	CAWNEGTLAKNIQYF
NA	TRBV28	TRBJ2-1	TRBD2	TGTGCCAGCAGTCGGAGACTAGCTAGGCAGTTCTTC	CASSRRLARQFF
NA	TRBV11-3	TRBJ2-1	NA	TGTGCCAGCAGCATCGGGACAAGCAATGAGCAGTTCTTC	CASSIGTSNEQFF
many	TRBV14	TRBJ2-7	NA	TGTGCCAGCAGCCAAGCCTACGGTGGCGAGCAGTACTTC	CASSQAYGGEQYF
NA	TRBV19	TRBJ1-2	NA	TGTGCCAGTAGTTTGGTCAGGGGAGGCTACACCTTC	CASSLVRGGYTF
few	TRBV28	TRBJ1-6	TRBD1	TGTGCCAGCAGTTCGCAGGGGGATTCACCCCTCCACTTT	CASSSQGDSPLHF
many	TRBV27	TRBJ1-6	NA	TGTGCCAGCAGATCAACCGGGACGGCCCATAATTCACCCCTCCACTTT	CASRSTGTAHNSPLHF
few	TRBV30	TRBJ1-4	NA	TGTGCCTGGAGCGACCCCCTGGGAAAACTGTTTTTT	CAWSDPLGKLFF
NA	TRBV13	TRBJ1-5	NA	TGTGCCAGCAGCAGAGGACATCAGCCCCAGCATTTT	CASSRGHQPQHF
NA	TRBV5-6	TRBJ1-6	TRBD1	TGTGCCAGCCAAGAGACAGGGTATAATTCACCCCTCCACTTT	CASQETGYNSPLHF
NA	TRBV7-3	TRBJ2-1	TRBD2	TGTGCCAGCAGCCCGACGCGGGGGGGCCCGAATGAGCAGTTCTTC	CASSPTRGGPNEQFF
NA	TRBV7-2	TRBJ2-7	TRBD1	TGTGCCAGCAGTCTACAGGGGTACGAGCAGTACTTC	CASSLQGYEQYF
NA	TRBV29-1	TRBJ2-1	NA	TGCATCATCAAAGGGGGGCGGAGGAATGAGCAGTTCTTC	CIIKGGRRNEQFF